The rows below give T cell receptor beta chains drawn from one sample of a study of cytomegalovirus exposure and HLA in healthy donors. Using immunoSEQ multiplex PCR, the repertoire was profiled, and TCRdb retains in-frame clones only, with some absent. The data show approximately 190,000 clones, with 12% seen just once and 7.8% held by the top ten. Sequencing was performed on PBMCs. These receptors all come from a man in his fifties or sixties in good health and CMV-seropositive. CDR3s include the opening cysteine and the closing phenylalanine or tryptophan. D genes are given only for firm matches. Clone size appears in some rows only: once, few, many, or a class for an expanded clone.

D gene: TRBD2
clone size: few
J gene: TRBJ2-5
V gene: TRBV19
CDR3 length: 17
CDR3 protein: CASSIGTSGGPQETQYF
CDR3 DNA: TGTGCCAGTAGTATTGGGACTAGCGGGGGCCCCCAAGAGACCCAGTACTTC

D gene: -
clone size: -
J gene: TRBJ1-5
V gene: TRBV9
CDR3 length: 15
CDR3 protein: CASSPGTQPNQPQHF
CDR3 DNA: TGTGCCAGCAGCCCCGGGACACAGCCTAATCAGCCCCAGCATTTT

D gene: -
clone size: few
J gene: TRBJ1-2
V gene: TRBV30
CDR3 length: 12
CDR3 protein: CAWMIPIYGYTF
CDR3 DNA: TGTGCCTGGATGATTCCTATCTATGGCTACACCTTC

D gene: TRBD1
clone size: -
J gene: TRBJ1-2
V gene: TRBV5-1
CDR3 length: 15
CDR3 protein: CASSWDQGGIYGYTF
CDR3 DNA: TGCGCCAGCAGCTGGGACCAGGGGGGTATCTATGGCTACACCTTC

D gene: TRBD1
clone size: -
J gene: TRBJ2-7
V gene: TRBV5-4
CDR3 length: 15
CDR3 protein: CASSDSWTGRYEQYF
CDR3 DNA: TGTGCCAGCAGCGACTCCTGGACAGGTCGCTACGAGCAGTACTTC

D gene: TRBD2
clone size: few
J gene: TRBJ2-2
V gene: TRBV2
CDR3 length: 17
CDR3 protein: CASSGAGGSLGVGELFF
CDR3 DNA: TGTGCCAGCAGTGGGGCGGGGGGGTCGTTGGGCGTCGGGGAGCTGTTTTTT

D gene: -
clone size: few
J gene: TRBJ1-2
V gene: TRBV4-2
CDR3 length: 12
CDR3 protein: CASSQFGGGYTF
CDR3 DNA: TGTGCCAGCAGCCAGTTTGGAGGTGGCTACACCTTC

D gene: -
clone size: -
J gene: TRBJ2-1
V gene: TRBV4-3
CDR3 length: 17
CDR3 protein: CASSQERWLTGGNEQFF
CDR3 DNA: TGCGCCAGCAGCCAAGAGAGGTGGCTAACCGGGGGCAATGAGCAGTTCTTC

D gene: TRBD2
clone size: few
J gene: TRBJ2-1
V gene: TRBV4-3
CDR3 length: 15
CDR3 protein: CASSDSGLAENEQFF
CDR3 DNA: TGCGCCAGCAGTGACTCGGGACTAGCGGAGAATGAGCAGTTCTTC

D gene: -
clone size: few
J gene: TRBJ2-1
V gene: TRBV5-1
CDR3 length: 14
CDR3 protein: CASSATSYYNEQFF
CDR3 DNA: TGCGCCAGCAGCGCTACTAGCTACTACAATGAGCAGTTCTTC

D gene: TRBD1
clone size: -
J gene: TRBJ2-1
V gene: TRBV5-6
CDR3 length: 16
CDR3 protein: CASSSGQGAKHNEQFF
CDR3 DNA: TGTGCCAGCAGCTCCGGACAGGGGGCGAAGCACAATGAGCAGTTCTTC

D gene: -
clone size: few
J gene: TRBJ1-1
V gene: TRBV2
CDR3 length: 12
CDR3 protein: CASSGTSGEAFF
CDR3 DNA: TGTGCCAGCAGTGGCACATCTGGTGAAGCTTTCTTT

D gene: TRBD2
clone size: -
J gene: TRBJ2-3
V gene: TRBV19
CDR3 length: 16
CDR3 protein: CASSIKTSGLTDTQYF
CDR3 DNA: TGTGCCAGTAGTATAAAAACTAGCGGACTCACAGATACGCAGTATTTT

D gene: -
clone size: few
J gene: TRBJ1-4
V gene: TRBV9
CDR3 length: 15
CDR3 protein: CASSVSGLSYEKLFF
CDR3 DNA: TGTGCCAGCAGCGTATCTGGTCTAAGTTATGAAAAACTGTTTTTT

D gene: -
clone size: few
J gene: TRBJ1-5
V gene: TRBV29-1
CDR3 length: 12
CDR3 protein: CSAQEPNQPQHF
CDR3 DNA: TGCAGCGCACAGGAACCCAATCAGCCCCAGCATTTT

D gene: -
clone size: -
J gene: TRBJ2-4
V gene: TRBV7-6
CDR3 length: 16
CDR3 protein: CASSFRQGLAKNIQYF
CDR3 DNA: TGTGCCAGCAGCTTCCGGCAGGGGTTAGCCAAAAACATTCAGTACTTC

D gene: TRBD2
clone size: few
J gene: TRBJ2-1
V gene: TRBV5-6
CDR3 length: 16
CDR3 protein: CASSLDSGGVGNEQFF
CDR3 DNA: TGTGCCAGCAGCTTGGATAGCGGGGGGGTCGGCAATGAGCAGTTCTTC

D gene: -
clone size: -
J gene: TRBJ1-2
V gene: TRBV25-1
CDR3 length: 14
CDR3 protein: CASSESGSNYGYTF
CDR3 DNA: TGTGCCAGCAGTGAATCAGGGTCTAACTATGGCTACACCTTC

D gene: TRBD1
clone size: few
J gene: TRBJ1-2
V gene: TRBV5-1
CDR3 length: 15
CDR3 protein: CASSLDRDVRYGYTF
CDR3 DNA: TGCGCCAGCAGTTTAGACAGGGACGTACGGTATGGCTACACCTTC

D gene: -
clone size: -
J gene: TRBJ1-1
V gene: TRBV5-1
CDR3 length: 14
CDR3 protein: CASSLSTVNTEAFF
CDR3 DNA: TGCGCCAGCAGCTTGAGTACAGTGAACACTGAAGCTTTCTTT

D gene: TRBD1
clone size: -
J gene: TRBJ2-7
V gene: TRBV5-1
CDR3 length: 16
CDR3 protein: CASSLVGGQGSYEQYF
CDR3 DNA: TGCGCCAGCAGCTTGGTAGGTGGACAGGGCTCCTACGAGCAGTACTTC

D gene: -
clone size: few
J gene: TRBJ1-1
V gene: TRBV4-3
CDR3 length: 18
CDR3 protein: CASSQDGIGGGVGTEAFF
CDR3 DNA: TGCGCCAGCAGCCAAGATGGGATCGGGGGAGGGGTGGGCACTGAAGCTTTCTTT

D gene: -
clone size: -
J gene: TRBJ1-3
V gene: TRBV23-1
CDR3 length: 17
CDR3 protein: CASSQSDVGREENTIYF
CDR3 DNA: TGCGCCAGCAGTCAATCGGACGTGGGGCGCGAAGAAAACACCATATATTTT

D gene: -
clone size: -
J gene: TRBJ2-5
V gene: TRBV7-7
CDR3 length: 13
CDR3 protein: CASSLDRWETQYF
CDR3 DNA: TGTGCCAGCAGCTTAGATCGGTGGGAGACCCAGTACTTC

D gene: -
clone size: few
J gene: TRBJ1-6
V gene: TRBV7-2
CDR3 length: 16
CDR3 protein: CASSPRGGGENSPLHF
CDR3 DNA: TGTGCCAGCAGCCCTCGCGGTGGGGGGGAAAATTCACCCCTCCACTTT

D gene: TRBD2
clone size: few
J gene: TRBJ2-2
V gene: TRBV5-4
CDR3 length: 16
CDR3 protein: CASSSPGGNPAGELFF
CDR3 DNA: TGTGCCAGCAGCTCCCCGGGGGGGAACCCCGCCGGGGAGCTGTTTTTT

D gene: -
clone size: -
J gene: TRBJ1-3
V gene: TRBV7-2
CDR3 length: 16
CDR3 protein: CASSKTGTYSGNTIYF
CDR3 DNA: TGTGCCAGCAGTAAAACCGGGACTTACTCTGGAAACACCATATATTTT

D gene: -
clone size: -
J gene: TRBJ2-2
V gene: TRBV6-1
CDR3 length: 13
CDR3 protein: CASSGRGTGELFF
CDR3 DNA: TGTGCCAGCAGTGGAAGAGGAACCGGGGAGCTGTTTTTT

D gene: -
clone size: few
J gene: TRBJ2-3
V gene: TRBV7-2
CDR3 length: 15
CDR3 protein: CASSLGDSFGDTQYF
CDR3 DNA: TGTGCCAGCAGCTTAGGAGACAGTTTTGGAGATACGCAGTATTTT

D gene: -
clone size: -
J gene: TRBJ2-5
V gene: TRBV27
CDR3 length: 14
CDR3 protein: CASSLWQNQETQYF
CDR3 DNA: TGTGCCAGCAGTTTATGGCAGAACCAAGAGACCCAGTACTTC

D gene: -
clone size: few
J gene: TRBJ2-2
V gene: TRBV4-2
CDR3 length: 15
CDR3 protein: CASSQNGLNTGELFF
CDR3 DNA: TGTGCCAGCAGCCAGAACGGTCTAAACACCGGGGAGCTGTTTTTT

D gene: -
clone size: -
J gene: TRBJ1-2
V gene: TRBV7-2
CDR3 length: 16
CDR3 protein: CASSPRDTLLVNGYTF
CDR3 DNA: TGTGCCAGCAGCCCACGGGACACACTCTTGGTCAATGGCTACACCTTC

D gene: TRBD2
clone size: few
J gene: TRBJ2-7
V gene: TRBV7-2
CDR3 length: 15
CDR3 protein: CASSPRAGGPFEQYF
CDR3 DNA: TGTGCCAGCAGCCCTCGGGCGGGGGGGCCGTTCGAGCAGTACTTC

D gene: TRBD2
clone size: few
J gene: TRBJ2-4
V gene: TRBV9
CDR3 length: 14
CDR3 protein: CASGGELAKNIQYF
CDR3 DNA: TGTGCCAGCGGGGGGGAACTAGCCAAAAACATTCAGTACTTC

D gene: -
clone size: few
J gene: TRBJ2-2
V gene: TRBV28
CDR3 length: 13
CDR3 protein: CAYRDSITGELFF
CDR3 DNA: TGTGCGTACCGGGACTCCATCACCGGGGAGCTGTTTTTT